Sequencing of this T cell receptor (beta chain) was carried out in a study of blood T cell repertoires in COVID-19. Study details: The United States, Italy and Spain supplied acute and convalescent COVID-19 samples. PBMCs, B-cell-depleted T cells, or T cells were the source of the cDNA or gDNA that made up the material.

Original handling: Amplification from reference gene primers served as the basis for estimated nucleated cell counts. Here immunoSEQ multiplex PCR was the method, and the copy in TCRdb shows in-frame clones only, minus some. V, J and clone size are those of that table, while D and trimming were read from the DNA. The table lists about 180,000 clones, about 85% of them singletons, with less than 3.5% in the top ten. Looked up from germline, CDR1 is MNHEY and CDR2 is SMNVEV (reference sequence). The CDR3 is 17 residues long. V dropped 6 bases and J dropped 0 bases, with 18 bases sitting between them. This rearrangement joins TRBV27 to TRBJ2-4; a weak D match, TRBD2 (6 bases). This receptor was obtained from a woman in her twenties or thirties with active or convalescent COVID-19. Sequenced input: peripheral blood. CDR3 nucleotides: TGTGCCAGCAGAGACTTGGGAGGTTTAATAGCCAAAAACATTCAGTACTTC. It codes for CASRDLGGLIAKNIQYF.